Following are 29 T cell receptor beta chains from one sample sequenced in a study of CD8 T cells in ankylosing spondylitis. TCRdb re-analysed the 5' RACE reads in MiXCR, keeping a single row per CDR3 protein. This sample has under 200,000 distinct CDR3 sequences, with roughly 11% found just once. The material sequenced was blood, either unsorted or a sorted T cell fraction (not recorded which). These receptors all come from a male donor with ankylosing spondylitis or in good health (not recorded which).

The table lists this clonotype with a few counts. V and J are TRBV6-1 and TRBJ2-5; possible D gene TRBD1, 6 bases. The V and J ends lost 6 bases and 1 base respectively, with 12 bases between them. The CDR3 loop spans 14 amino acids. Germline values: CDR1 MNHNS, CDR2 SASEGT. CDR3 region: CASSLDSRQETQYF. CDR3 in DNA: TGTGCCAGCAGCCTGGACAGCCGCCAAGAGACCCAGTACTTC.

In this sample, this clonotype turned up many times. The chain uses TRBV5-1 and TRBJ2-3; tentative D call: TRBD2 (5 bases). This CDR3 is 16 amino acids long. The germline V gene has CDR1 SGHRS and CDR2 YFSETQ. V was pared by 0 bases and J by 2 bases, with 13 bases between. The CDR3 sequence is CASSLAPKRFTDTQYF. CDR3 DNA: TGCGCCAGCAGCTTGGCCCCTAAGCGGTTCACAGATACGCAGTATTTT. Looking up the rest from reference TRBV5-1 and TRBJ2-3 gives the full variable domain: KAGVTQTPRYLIKTRGQQVTLSCSPISGHRSVSWYQQTPGQGLQFLFEYFSETQRNKGNFPGRFSGRQFSNSRSEMNVSTLELGDSALYLCASSLAPKRFTDTQYFGPGTRLTVL.

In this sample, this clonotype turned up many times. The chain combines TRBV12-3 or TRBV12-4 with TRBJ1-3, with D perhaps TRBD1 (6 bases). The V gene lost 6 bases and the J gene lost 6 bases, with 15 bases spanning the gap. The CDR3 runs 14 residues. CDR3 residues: CASSPVQGINTIYF. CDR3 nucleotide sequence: TGTGCCAGCAGCCCAGTACAGGGTATAAACACCATATATTTT.

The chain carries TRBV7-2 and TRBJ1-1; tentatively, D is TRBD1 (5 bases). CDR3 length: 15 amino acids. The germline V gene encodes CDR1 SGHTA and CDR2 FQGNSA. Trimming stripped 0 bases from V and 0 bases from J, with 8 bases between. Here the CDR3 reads CASSLADTLNTEAFF. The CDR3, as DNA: TGTGCCAGCAGCTTAGCGGACACCCTGAACACTGAAGCTTTCTTT.

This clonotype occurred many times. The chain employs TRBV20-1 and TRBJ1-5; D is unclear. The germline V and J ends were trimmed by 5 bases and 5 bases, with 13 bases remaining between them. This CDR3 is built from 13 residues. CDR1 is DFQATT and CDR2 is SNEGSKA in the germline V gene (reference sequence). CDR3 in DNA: TGCAGTGCTGCAGCCGGCGGTTATCAGCCCCAGCATTTT. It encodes CSAAAGGYQPQHF.

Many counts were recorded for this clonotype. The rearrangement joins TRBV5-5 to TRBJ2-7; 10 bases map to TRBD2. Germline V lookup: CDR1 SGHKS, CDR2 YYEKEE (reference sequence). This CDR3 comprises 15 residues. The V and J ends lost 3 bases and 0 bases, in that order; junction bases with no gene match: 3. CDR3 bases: TGTGCCAGCAGCTGGACTAGCGGAATCTCCTACGAGCAGTACTTC. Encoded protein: CASSWTSGISYEQYF.

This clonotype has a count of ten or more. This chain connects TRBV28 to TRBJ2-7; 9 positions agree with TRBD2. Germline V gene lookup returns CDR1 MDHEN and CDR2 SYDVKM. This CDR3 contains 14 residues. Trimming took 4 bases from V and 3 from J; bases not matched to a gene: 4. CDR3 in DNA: TGTGCCAGCAGTTCGCTAGCGGGGTTCTACGAGCAGTACTTC. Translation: CASSSLAGFYEQYF.

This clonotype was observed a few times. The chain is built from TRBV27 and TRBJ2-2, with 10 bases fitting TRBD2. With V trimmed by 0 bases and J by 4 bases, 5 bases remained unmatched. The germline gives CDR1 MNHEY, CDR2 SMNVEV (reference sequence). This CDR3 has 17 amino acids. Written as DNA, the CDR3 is TGTGCCAGCAGTTTATCGTTAGCGGGGGGCTCCACCGGGGAGCTGTTTTTT. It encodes CASSLSLAGGSTGELFF.

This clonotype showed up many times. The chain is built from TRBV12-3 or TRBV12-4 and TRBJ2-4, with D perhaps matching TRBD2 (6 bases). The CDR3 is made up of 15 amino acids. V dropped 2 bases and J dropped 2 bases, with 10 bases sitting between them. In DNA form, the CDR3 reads TGTGCCAGCAGTTTATCGGGGGACCCCAAAAACATTCAGTACTTC. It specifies CASSLSGDPKNIQYF.

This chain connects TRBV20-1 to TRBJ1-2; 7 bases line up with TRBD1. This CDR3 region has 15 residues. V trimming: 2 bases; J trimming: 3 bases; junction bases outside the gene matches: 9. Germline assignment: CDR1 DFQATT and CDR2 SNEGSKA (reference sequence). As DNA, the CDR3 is TGCAGTGCTAGAAGCAGACAGGGCGGAGACTATGGCTACACCTTC. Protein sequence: CSARSRQGGDYGYTF.

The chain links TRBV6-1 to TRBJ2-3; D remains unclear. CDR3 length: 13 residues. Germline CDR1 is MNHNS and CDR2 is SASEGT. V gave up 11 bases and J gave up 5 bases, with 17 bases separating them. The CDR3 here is CAARDWRVDTQYF. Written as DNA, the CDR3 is TGTGCCGCCCGTGACTGGCGAGTAGATACGCAGTATTTT.

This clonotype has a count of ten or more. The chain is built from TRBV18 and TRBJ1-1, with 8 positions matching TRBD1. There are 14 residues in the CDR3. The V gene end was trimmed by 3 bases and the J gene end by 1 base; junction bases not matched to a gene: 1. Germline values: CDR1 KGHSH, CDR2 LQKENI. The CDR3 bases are TGTGCCAGCTCACCGACAGGGGAGAACACTGAAGCTTTCTTT. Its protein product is CASSPTGENTEAFF.

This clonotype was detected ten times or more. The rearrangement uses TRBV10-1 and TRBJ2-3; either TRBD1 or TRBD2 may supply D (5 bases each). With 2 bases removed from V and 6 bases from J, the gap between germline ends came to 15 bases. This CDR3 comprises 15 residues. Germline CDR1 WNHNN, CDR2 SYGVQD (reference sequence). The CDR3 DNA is TGCGCCAGCAGTGAGCCGGGGCAGGGAAAGGATACGCAGTATTTT. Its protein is CASSEPGQGKDTQYF.

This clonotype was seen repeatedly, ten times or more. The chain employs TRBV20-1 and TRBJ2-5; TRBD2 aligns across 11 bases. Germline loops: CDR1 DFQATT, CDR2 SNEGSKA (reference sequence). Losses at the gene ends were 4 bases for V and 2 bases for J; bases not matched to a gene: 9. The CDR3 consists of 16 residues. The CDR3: CSATGNSGGVQETQYF. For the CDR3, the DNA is TGCAGTGCTACGGGAAATAGCGGGGGGGTGCAAGAGACCCAGTACTTC.

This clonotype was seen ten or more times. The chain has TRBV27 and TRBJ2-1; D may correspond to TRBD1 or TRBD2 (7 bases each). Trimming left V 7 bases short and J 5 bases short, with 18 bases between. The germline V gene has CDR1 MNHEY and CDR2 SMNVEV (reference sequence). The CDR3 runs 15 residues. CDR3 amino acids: CASKGGTDFNNEQFF. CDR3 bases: TGTGCCAGCAAGGGAGGGACAGATTTTAACAATGAGCAGTTCTTC.

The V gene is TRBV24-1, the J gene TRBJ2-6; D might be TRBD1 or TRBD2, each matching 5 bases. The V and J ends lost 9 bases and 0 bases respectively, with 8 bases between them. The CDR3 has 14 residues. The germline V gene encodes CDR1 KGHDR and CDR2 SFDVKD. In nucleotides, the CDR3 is TGTGCCACCGGGGGTTCCTCTGGGGCCAACGTCCTGACTTTC. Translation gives CATGGSSGANVLTF.

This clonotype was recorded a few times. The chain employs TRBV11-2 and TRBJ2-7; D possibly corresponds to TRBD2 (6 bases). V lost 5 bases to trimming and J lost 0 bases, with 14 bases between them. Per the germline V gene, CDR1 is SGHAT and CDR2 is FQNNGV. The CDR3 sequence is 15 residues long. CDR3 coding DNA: TGTGCCAGCAGCAAGTTAGTGGGGGGCTCCTACGAGCAGTACTTC. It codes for CASSKLVGGSYEQYF.

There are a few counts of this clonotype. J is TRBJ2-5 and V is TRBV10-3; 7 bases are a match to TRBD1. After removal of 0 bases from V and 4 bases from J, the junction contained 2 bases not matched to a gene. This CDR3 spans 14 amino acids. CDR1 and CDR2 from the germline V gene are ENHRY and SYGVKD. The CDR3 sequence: CAISESRQGETQYF. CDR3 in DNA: TGTGCCATCAGTGAGTCGAGACAGGGAGAGACCCAGTACTTC.

CDR3 bases: TGTGCCAGCAGTGAAGAGGGGGGACCTCAAGAGACCCAGTACTTC. It specifies CASSEEGGPQETQYF. V gene TRBV2 combines with J gene TRBJ2-5; D could derive from TRBD1 or TRBD2 (6 bases each). With 1 base removed from V and 2 bases from J, the gap between germline ends came to 11 bases. CDR1 SNHLY and CDR2 FYNNEI come from the germline V gene. This CDR3 comprises 15 residues.

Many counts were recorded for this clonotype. Here the CDR3 DNA reads TGTGCCACCAGCAGACTGACAGGGGGCGAGCAGTACTTC. Encoded protein: CATSRLTGGEQYF. The chain is built from TRBV15 and TRBJ2-7; 9 bases are a match to TRBD1. The CDR3 spans 13 residues. Trimming took 2 bases from V and 6 from J; bases not matched to a gene: 2. The germline V gene has CDR1 LNHNV and CDR2 YYDKDF (reference sequence).

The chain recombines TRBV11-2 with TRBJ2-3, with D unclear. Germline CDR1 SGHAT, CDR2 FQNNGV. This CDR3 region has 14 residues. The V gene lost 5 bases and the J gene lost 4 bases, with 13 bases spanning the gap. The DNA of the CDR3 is TGTGCCAGCAGCAGGCGTGGAACAGCAGATACGCAGTATTTT. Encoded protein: CASSRRGTADTQYF.

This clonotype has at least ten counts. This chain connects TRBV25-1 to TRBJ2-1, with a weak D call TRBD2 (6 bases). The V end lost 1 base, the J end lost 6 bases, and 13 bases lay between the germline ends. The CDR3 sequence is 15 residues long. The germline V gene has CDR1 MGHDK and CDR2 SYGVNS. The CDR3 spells CASSESFGRGNEQFF. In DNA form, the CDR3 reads TGTGCCAGCAGTGAATCCTTTGGGCGGGGCAATGAGCAGTTCTTC.

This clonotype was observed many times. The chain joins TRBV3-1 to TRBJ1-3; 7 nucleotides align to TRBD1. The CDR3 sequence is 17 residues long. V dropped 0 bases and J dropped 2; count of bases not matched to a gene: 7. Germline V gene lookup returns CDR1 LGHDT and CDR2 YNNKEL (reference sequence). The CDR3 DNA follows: TGTGCCAGCAGCCAAGATGTTGGGGGGACAGCTGGAAACACCATATATTTT. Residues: CASSQDVGGTAGNTIYF.

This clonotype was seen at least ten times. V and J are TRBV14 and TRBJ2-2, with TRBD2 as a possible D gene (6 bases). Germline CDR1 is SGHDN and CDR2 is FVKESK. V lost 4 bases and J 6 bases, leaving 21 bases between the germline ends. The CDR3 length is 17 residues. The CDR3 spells CASSPLLASRAAGELFF. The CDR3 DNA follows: TGTGCCAGCAGCCCACTACTAGCTTCTCGGGCGGCCGGGGAGCTGTTTTTT.

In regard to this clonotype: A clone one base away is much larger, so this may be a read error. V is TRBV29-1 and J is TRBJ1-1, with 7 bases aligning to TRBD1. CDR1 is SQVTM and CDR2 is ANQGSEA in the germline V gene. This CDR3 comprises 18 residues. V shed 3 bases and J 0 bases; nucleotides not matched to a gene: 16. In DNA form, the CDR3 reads TGCAGCGTTGACCCTACCGGAGGGGGCAACTTCATGAACACTGAAGCTTTCTTT. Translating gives CSVDPTGGGNFMNTEAFF.

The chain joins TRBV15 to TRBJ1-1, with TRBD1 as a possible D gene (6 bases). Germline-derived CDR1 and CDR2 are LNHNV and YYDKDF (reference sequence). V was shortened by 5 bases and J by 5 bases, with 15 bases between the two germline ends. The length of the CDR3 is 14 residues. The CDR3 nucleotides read TGTGCCACCAGCGCACAGGGAGTTGGAACTGAAGCTTTCTTT. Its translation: CATSAQGVGTEAFF.

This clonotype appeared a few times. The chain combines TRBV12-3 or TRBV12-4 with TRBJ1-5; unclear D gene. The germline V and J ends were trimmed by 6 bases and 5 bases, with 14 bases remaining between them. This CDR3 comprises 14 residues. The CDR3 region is CASRDKQPHQPQHF. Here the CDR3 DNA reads TGTGCCAGCAGGGATAAACAGCCTCATCAGCCCCAGCATTTT.

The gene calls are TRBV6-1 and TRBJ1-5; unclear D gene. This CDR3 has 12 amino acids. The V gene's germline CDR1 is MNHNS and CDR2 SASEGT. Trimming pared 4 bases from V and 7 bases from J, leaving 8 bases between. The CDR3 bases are TGTGCCAGCAGTGCACCCCAACAGCCCCAGCATTTT. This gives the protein CASSAPQQPQHF.

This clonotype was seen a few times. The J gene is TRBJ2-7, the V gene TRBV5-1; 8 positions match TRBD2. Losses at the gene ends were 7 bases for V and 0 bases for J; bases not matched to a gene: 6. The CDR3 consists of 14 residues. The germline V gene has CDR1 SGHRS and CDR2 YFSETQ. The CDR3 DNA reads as TGCGCCAGCTTCCCTACTAGCGGCTCCTACGAGCAGTACTTC. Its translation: CASFPTSGSYEQYF.